A single sample is the source of the 13 T cell receptor beta chains below, sequenced in a study of blood T cell repertoires in COVID-19. Profiled with immunoSEQ multiplex PCR; TCRdb holds only in-frame clones, not every one. Among 250,000 or so clones, roughly 83% were seen once, and the ten largest hold approximately 2%. The sequenced sample was PBMCs or T cells enriched from blood (not recorded which). These receptors were taken from a woman aged 45-65 years who had recovered from COVID-19.

This clone was picked up a small number of times. The rearrangement links TRBV9 to TRBJ2-5, with TRBD1 as a possible D gene (6 bases). The V end was cut by 3 bases, the J end by 1 base, with 7 bases between. Germline V gives CDR1 SGDLS, CDR2 YYNGEE. The CDR3 is 13 residues long. As DNA, the CDR3 is TGTGCCAGCAGCGCCAGGGGCCAAGAGACCCAGTACTTC. This codes for CASSARGQETQYF.

The rearrangement links TRBV7-2 to TRBJ2-1, with D tentatively TRBD1 (6 bases). V gave up 4 bases and J gave up 0 bases, with 13 bases separating them. Germline loops: CDR1 SGHTA, CDR2 FQGNSA. The CDR3 has 16 residues. In DNA, the CDR3 is TGTGCCAGCAGCTCAGGTACAGGGAACTCCTACAATGAGCAGTTCTTC. Protein sequence: CASSSGTGNSYNEQFF.

This sequence joins TRBV9 and TRBJ2-7, with 9 nucleotides matching TRBD1. CDR1 is SGDLS, CDR2 YYNGEE, per germline. The length of the CDR3 is 16 residues. V lost 4 bases, J lost 3 bases, and 11 bases stayed unmatched. The DNA for the CDR3 is TGTGCCAGCAGCCCCAACCCGGGACAGGGTAACTACGAGCAGTACTTC. It translates to CASSPNPGQGNYEQYF.

This clone was seen only once. The chain joins TRBV5-4 to TRBJ2-7, with a tentative D call TRBD1 (6 bases). V was pared by 4 bases and J by 4 bases, with 21 bases between. Germline V gene sequence: CDR1 SGHNT, CDR2 YYREEE (reference sequence). CDR3 length equals 16 residues. This chain's CDR3 is CASSGDPGTTSYEQYF. The DNA for the CDR3 is TGTGCCAGCAGCGGGGACCCCGGGACAACGAGTTACGAGCAGTACTTC.

This chain connects TRBV3-1 (or the pseudogene TRBV3-2) to TRBJ1-1, with TRBD1 matching over 8 bases. V lost 3 bases, J lost 1 base, and 4 bases stayed unmatched. Looked up from germline, CDR1 is LGHDT and CDR2 is YNNKEL (reference sequence). CDR3 length equals 15 residues. DNA for the CDR3: TGTGCCAGCAGCCAGGAAGGGACAGGGAACACTGAAGCTTTCTTT. The encoded protein is CASSQEGTGNTEAFF.

The rearrangement uses TRBV19 and TRBJ2-3, with 10 bases identical to TRBD1. V lost 9 bases, J lost 5 bases, and 8 bases stayed unmatched. Germline V gene data show CDR1 as LNHDA and CDR2 as SQIVND (reference sequence). The CDR3 runs 14 residues. CDR3 in DNA: TGTGCCAGCCGGGACAGGGGATTAGTAGATACGCAGTATTTT. It is translated as CASRDRGLVDTQYF. Filled out from reference TRBV19 and TRBJ2-3, the complete variable domain reads DGGITQSPKYLFRKEGQNVTLSCEQNLNHDAMYWYRQDPGQGLRLIYYSQIVNDFQKGDIAEGYSVSREKKESFPLTVTSAQKNPTAFYLCASRDRGLVDTQYFGPGTRLTVL.

V gene TRBV5-1 combines with J gene TRBJ1-2; D uncertain. V lost 0 bases to trimming and J lost 4 bases, with 7 bases between them. The CDR3 sequence is 13 residues long. Looked up from germline, CDR1 is SGHRS and CDR2 is YFSETQ. CDR3 nucleotides: TGCGCCAGCAGCTTGGGGGAGAGCTATGGCTACACCTTC. Its translation: CASSLGESYGYTF.

The chain links TRBV28 to TRBJ1-5, with 8 bases aligning to TRBD1. The CDR3 is made up of 15 amino acids. The junction had 4 bases not matched to a gene; V was cut back by 6 bases and J by 0 bases. Germline CDR1 and CDR2: MDHEN and SYDVKM. The DNA for the CDR3 is TGTGCCAGCAGGCAGGGGGCCTATAGCAATCAGCCCCAGCATTTT. Encoded protein: CASRQGAYSNQPQHF.

The rearrangement joins TRBV29-1 to TRBJ2-7; TRBD1 aligns across 7 bases. This CDR3 has 15 amino acids. J lost 0 bases, V lost 2 bases, and 7 bases had no gene match. Germline CDR1 is SQVTM and CDR2 is ANQGSEA. CDR3 bases: TGCAGCGTTGAAATGGGCAGGGGGTTCTCCTACGAGCAGTACTTC. The encoded protein is CSVEMGRGFSYEQYF.

The rearrangement uses TRBV4-1 and TRBJ2-3; weak D call: TRBD2 (6 bases). With 4 bases removed from V and 2 bases from J, the gap between germline ends came to 10 bases. CDR1 and CDR2 from the germline V gene are MGHRA and YSYEKL. The CDR3 is made up of 14 amino acids. This chain's CDR3 is CASSPGDTTDTQYF. The CDR3 nucleotides are TGCGCCAGCAGCCCGGGGGATACCACAGATACGCAGTATTTT.

The J gene is TRBJ2-2, the V gene TRBV19; 10 positions agree with TRBD2. V dropped 1 base and J dropped 1; count of bases not matched to a gene: 6. The CDR3 runs 18 residues. Germline V gene lookup returns CDR1 LNHDA and CDR2 SQIVND (reference sequence). Here the CDR3 DNA reads TGTGCCAGTAGTATAGTGGGAATAGCGGGGGGGAACACCGGGGAGCTGTTTTTT. Translated: CASSIVGIAGGNTGELFF.

The rearrangement uses TRBV30 and TRBJ1-1; D possibly corresponds to TRBD1 (6 bases). V lost 0 bases to trimming and J lost 2 bases, with 10 bases between them. This CDR3 spans 14 amino acids. CDR1 is GTSNPN, CDR2 SVGIG, per germline (reference sequence). The CDR3 DNA reads as TGTGCCTGGAGTGTCGGCAGGGGTAACACTGAAGCTTTCTTT. Encoded protein: CAWSVGRGNTEAFF.

The genes are TRBV6-9 and TRBJ2-7; 8 positions match TRBD1. The CDR3 is 15 amino acids. Germline V gene data show CDR1 as MNHGY and CDR2 as SVAAGI. V shed 2 bases and J 4 bases; nucleotides not matched to a gene: 7. The CDR3 is CASSYEQGGLYEQYF. In nucleotides, the CDR3 is TGTGCCAGCAGTTATGAACAGGGGGGCCTATACGAGCAGTACTTC.